This T cell receptor beta chain derives from a study of blood T cell repertoires in COVID-19. Deletions cut 4 bases from V and 2 bases from J, with 8 bases between. This CDR3 contains 13 residues. The germline gives CDR1 LGHDT, CDR2 YNNKEL (reference sequence). Method: immunoSEQ multiplex PCR; TCRdb's copy keeps in-frame clones and lacks some. The sample has 200,000 to 250,000 clones; roughly 85% are singletons. This clone was observed a few times. The sequencing input was PBMCs or T cells enriched from blood (not recorded which). The chain couples TRBV3-1 (or the pseudogene TRBV3-2) to TRBJ1-2; D call uncertain. The source of this sequence is a woman aged 50 to 65 who had been exposed to COVID-19. The CDR3 DNA reads as TGTGCCAGCAGCCTCCCCGGGAACTATGGCTACACCTTC. Its translation is CASSLPGNYGYTF.